These 26 T cell receptor beta chains were sequenced from one sample in a study of blood T cell repertoires in COVID-19. Sequencing was performed with immunoSEQ multiplex PCR; in TCRdb, only in-frame clones are kept and a portion is missing. The data contain over 90,000 clones, roughly 89% of them singletons. Source material: peripheral blood. The origin of the receptors is a woman of 80 years or more in a cohort sampled during active COVID-19.

This chain uses TRBV19 with TRBJ2-1; D might be TRBD2 (6 bases). V lost 8 bases and J lost 6, with 14 bases in between. The CDR3 is made up of 13 amino acids. The germline V gene encodes CDR1 LNHDA and CDR2 SQIVND (reference sequence). CDR3 nucleotides: TGTGCCAGTCAGTTCGGGAGATTCAATGAGCAGTTCTTC. Translated, it gives CASQFGRFNEQFF.

This chain links TRBV28 with TRBJ1-2; 10 bases are a match to TRBD1. Germline trimming cut 4 bases from V and 8 bases from J; bases unmatched to any gene: 7. The CDR3 is made up of 14 amino acids. Germline V gives CDR1 MDHEN, CDR2 SYDVKM. CDR3 amino acids: CASSSPGTGDGYTF. In DNA, the CDR3 is TGTGCCAGCAGTTCTCCCGGGACAGGGGACGGCTACACCTTC.

V is TRBV6-5 and J is TRBJ2-1; 13 positions agree with TRBD2. The germline CDR1 and CDR2 sequences are MNHEY and SVGAGI. The CDR3 consists of 15 residues. The V and J ends lost 7 bases and 10 bases, in that order; junction bases with no gene match: 10. The CDR3 DNA sequence: TGTGCCAGCACCCTACTAGCGGGAGGGCCTGGGGAGCAGTTCTTC. Protein product: CASTLLAGGPGEQFF.

The V gene is TRBV18, the J gene TRBJ2-3; tentatively, D is TRBD1 (6 bases). The germline V gene encodes CDR1 KGHSH and CDR2 LQKENI. V shed 8 bases and J shed 3 bases, with 21 bases lying between them. The CDR3 length is 16 residues. In nucleotides, the CDR3 is TGTGCCAGCCGTCTCACAGGGATATACTTGACAGATACGCAGTATTTT. Protein sequence: CASRLTGIYLTDTQYF.

The chain carries TRBV19 and TRBJ1-1; TRBD1 matches at 7 bases. This CDR3 is 15 amino acids long. Germline CDR1 and CDR2: LNHDA and SQIVND (reference sequence). V trimming: 5 bases; J trimming: 4 bases; junction bases outside the gene matches: 10. The CDR3 bases are TGTGCCAGTAGTCTCTCCGGGCCAGGGGGCACTGAAGCTTTCTTT. Protein product: CASSLSGPGGTEAFF. The full variable domain, completed using reference TRBV19 and TRBJ1-1, is DGGITQSPKYLFRKEGQNVTLSCEQNLNHDAMYWYRQDPGQGLRLIYYSQIVNDFQKGDIAEGYSVSREKKESFPLTVTSAQKNPTAFYLCASSLSGPGGTEAFFGQGTRLTVV.

The V gene is TRBV10-3, the J gene TRBJ2-1, with TRBD2 matching 11 bases. Germline CDR1 is ENHRY and CDR2 is SYGVKD. The CDR3 is made up of 13 amino acids. The ends lost 7 bases at V and 8 bases at J; junction bases unmatched: 4. CDR3 DNA: TGTGCCATCACCCTAGCGGGGGGCTATGAGCAGTTCTTC. It encodes CAITLAGGYEQFF.

The CDR3 nucleotides read TGTGCCAGCAGTCCGTCGAGGTCCTACAATGAGCAGTTCTTC. This encodes CASSPSRSYNEQFF. The chain couples TRBV27 to TRBJ2-1; D ambiguous. Germline V CDR1 and CDR2: MNHEY, SMNVEV (reference sequence). V was shortened by 5 bases and J by 1 base, with 9 bases between the two germline ends. The CDR3 is 14 amino acids.

V gene TRBV5-1 combines with J gene TRBJ1-4; 8 bases are a match to TRBD1. The V segment lost 0 bases and the J segment 5 bases; nucleotides outside the gene matches: 3. This CDR3 is built from 15 residues. Per germline, CDR1 SGHRS and CDR2 YFSETQ. The chain's CDR3 is CASSLGGQGNEKLFF. CDR3 coding DNA: TGCGCCAGCAGCTTGGGTGGACAGGGAAATGAAAAACTGTTTTTT.

The V call is TRBV6-6, the J call TRBJ2-2; TRBD2 matches at 8 bases. CDR3 length: 15 amino acids. Germline V gene lookup returns CDR1 MNHNY and CDR2 SVGAGI (reference sequence). J gave up 4 bases and V 5 bases, and 6 bases lay outside the gene matches. CDR3 DNA sequence: TGTGCCAGCAGTGCCGGGACTAGGGGCACCGGGGAGCTGTTTTTT. This codes for CASSAGTRGTGELFF.

The rearrangement joins TRBV4-2 to TRBJ2-1, with 9 bases lining up with TRBD2. The junction had 8 bases not matched to a gene; V was cut back by 1 base and J by 4 bases. From germline, CDR1 is LGHNA and CDR2 YNFKEQ. CDR3 length: 17 residues. The CDR3: CASSQGILAGGYNEQFF. In DNA form, the CDR3 reads TGTGCCAGCAGCCAAGGTATACTAGCGGGCGGATACAATGAGCAGTTCTTC.

The V and J genes are TRBV27 and TRBJ1-5; 7 bases are shared with TRBD1. With V trimmed by 6 bases and J by 3 bases, 8 bases remained unmatched. The CDR3 runs to 15 residues. Germline-derived CDR1 and CDR2 are MNHEY and SMNVEV (reference sequence). The CDR3 DNA sequence: TGTGCCAGCAGCCCAGGGACAGCGAACAATCAGCCCCAGCATTTT. It is translated as CASSPGTANNQPQHF.

The V call is TRBV7-9, the J call TRBJ1-2; 7 bases are a match to TRBD1. CDR1 and CDR2 from the germline V gene are SEHNR and FQNEAQ (reference sequence). The J segment lost 7 bases and the V segment lost 5 bases, leaving 4 bases of the junction unmatched. The CDR3 has 12 residues. DNA of the CDR3: TGTGCCAGCAGCATAGACAGGGTTGGCTACACCTTC. It codes for CASSIDRVGYTF.

The sample holds one count of this clone. V is TRBV5-6 and J is TRBJ2-3, with D possibly being TRBD1 (5 bases). Germline loops: CDR1 SGHDT, CDR2 YYEEEE. This CDR3 has 15 amino acids. Trimming stripped 2 bases from V and 4 bases from J, with 14 bases between. The CDR3 is CASSFDSPRSDTQYF. CDR3 bases: TGTGCCAGCAGCTTCGACAGCCCCCGGTCAGATACGCAGTATTTT.

This chain joins TRBV5-8 and TRBJ1-6; 8 bases line up with TRBD1. J gave up 6 bases and V 3 bases, and 8 bases lay outside the gene matches. The CDR3 length is 16 residues. In germline, CDR1 is SGHTS, CDR2 YDEGEE. This chain's CDR3 is CASSSDWTGSNSPLHF. The DNA for the CDR3 is TGTGCCAGCAGCTCGGATTGGACAGGGAGTAATTCACCCCTCCACTTT. The variable domain in full, completed from reference TRBV5-8 and TRBJ1-6, reads EAGVTQSPTHLIKTRGQQATLRCSPISGHTSVYWYQQALGLGLQFLLWYDEGEERNRGNFPPRFSGRQFPNYSSELNVNALELEDSALYLCASSSDWTGSNSPLHFGNGTRLTVT.

Written as DNA, the CDR3 is TGTGCCACCAGCAGAAAAGACAGGTTCTCCTACAATGAGCAGTTCTTC. This encodes CATSRKDRFSYNEQFF. V usage is TRBV15 and J usage is TRBJ2-1; possible D gene TRBD1, 6 bases. Trimming removed 2 bases at V and 0 bases at J, with 11 bases between. CDR3 length: 16 residues. Germline V gene data show CDR1 as LNHNV and CDR2 as YYDKDF (reference sequence).

The rearrangement joins TRBV30 to TRBJ2-1; 16 nucleotides align to TRBD2. V lost 4 bases to trimming and J lost 0 bases; unmatched junction nucleotides: 3. The germline V gene encodes CDR1 GTSNPN and CDR2 SVGIG (reference sequence). The CDR3 totals 17 residues. As DNA, the CDR3 is TGTGCCTGGAAGGGACTAGCGGGGGGGAGCTCCTACAATGAGCAGTTCTTC. Its protein is CAWKGLAGGSSYNEQFF. Filled out from reference TRBV30 and TRBJ2-1, the complete variable domain reads SQTIHQWPATLVQPVGSPLSLECTVEGTSNPNLYWYRQAAGRGLQLLFYSVGIGQISSEVPQNLSASRPQDRQFILSSKKLLLSDSGFYLCAWKGLAGGSSYNEQFFGPGTRLTVL.

The rearrangement links TRBV29-1 to TRBJ2-7; weak D call: TRBD2 (7 bases). Germline V gene lookup returns CDR1 SQVTM and CDR2 ANQGSEA. V was pared by 7 bases and J by 1 base, with 17 bases between. The CDR3 has 14 amino acids. This CDR3 reads CSAGEGRGSYEQYF. The CDR3 nucleotides are TGCAGCGCCGGGGAGGGCAGGGGATCCTACGAGCAGTACTTC.

The chain uses TRBV5-1 and TRBJ2-5; 7 bases match TRBD2. From germline, CDR1 is SGHRS and CDR2 YFSETQ. With 4 bases clipped from V and 2 bases from J, the junction kept 8 bases outside the gene matches. CDR3 length equals 15 residues. This chain's CDR3 is CASSPGGRQQETQYF. The DNA of the CDR3 is TGCGCCAGCAGCCCGGGGGGACGACAGCAAGAGACCCAGTACTTC.

J is TRBJ1-1 and V is TRBV18, with 12 bases that match TRBD1. This CDR3 has 16 amino acids. In germline, CDR1 is KGHSH, CDR2 LQKENI. With V trimmed by 5 bases and J by 1 base, 5 bases remained unmatched. This CDR3 is CASSAGTGGPNTEAFF. The CDR3 region has the DNA TGTGCCAGCTCAGCCGGGACAGGGGGCCCGAACACTGAAGCTTTCTTT.

A remark on this clone: Mismatch with germline at one junction end may stem from a read error. This sequence joins TRBV6-1 and TRBJ2-1, with D perhaps TRBD2 (5 bases). The V gene's germline CDR1 is MNHNS and CDR2 SASEGT. The length of the CDR3 is 14 residues. The CDR3 loop reads CASSEGRVRDEQFF. CDR3 DNA: TGTGCCAGCAGCGAAGGAAGGGTGAGGGATGAGCAGTTCTTC.

The chain uses TRBV6-1 and TRBJ2-7; TRBD1 might be the D (5 bases). Trimming stripped 0 bases from V and 5 bases from J, with 11 bases between. Germline lookup yields CDR1 MNHNS and CDR2 SASEGT. CDR3 size: 14 residues. The CDR3 bases are TGTGCCAGCAGTGAAGCGCGGCAGGGAAACGAGCAGTACTTC. Amino acids: CASSEARQGNEQYF.

The chain carries TRBV18 and TRBJ1-1, with D possibly TRBD1 on 5 matching bases. Germline-derived CDR1 and CDR2 are KGHSH and LQKENI. Deletions cut 1 base from V and 8 bases from J, with 8 bases between. The CDR3 covers 12 residues. Here the CDR3 reads CASSPRAGEAFF. In nucleotides, the CDR3 is TGTGCCAGCTCACCACGGGCAGGGGAAGCTTTCTTT.

The V call is TRBV21-1, the J call TRBJ2-5; the table names TRBD1, a call not compared with the DNA. TRBV21-1 is tagged as a pseudogene. CDR3 length: 16 residues. The CDR3, as DNA: TGTGCCAGCAGCAACCCCCCGGACACTTACCAAGAGACCCAGTACTTC. Its translation is CASSNPPDTYQETQYF.

The gene calls are TRBV7-6 and TRBJ2-3; 8 bases align to TRBD2. The CDR3 consists of 16 residues. With V trimmed by 0 bases and J by 4 bases, 6 bases remained unmatched. The V gene's germline CDR1 is SGHVS and CDR2 FNYEAQ. The CDR3: CASSLAGSGVSDTQYF. As DNA, the CDR3 is TGTGCCAGCAGCTTAGCGGGTAGCGGGGTTTCAGATACGCAGTATTTT.

The V gene is TRBV19, the J gene TRBJ2-3; 8 positions match TRBD2. Losses at the gene ends were 5 bases for V and 2 bases for J; bases not matched to a gene: 9. CDR1 and CDR2 from the germline V gene are LNHDA and SQIVND (reference sequence). The CDR3 loop spans 16 amino acids. CDR3 residues: CASSPTSAIFTDTQYF. The CDR3 DNA sequence: TGTGCCAGTAGTCCGACTAGCGCCATATTCACAGATACGCAGTATTTT.

The rearrangement joins TRBV6-5 to TRBJ1-4, with 7 nucleotides matching TRBD1. Germline CDR1 reads MNHEY; CDR2 reads SVGAGI. V shed 7 bases, J shed 5 bases, and the junction held 10 bases outside the gene matches. There are 15 residues in the CDR3. CDR3 coding DNA: TGTGCCAGCACGGAGGAGGGGACAGTCAATGAAAAACTGTTTTTT. As protein: CASTEEGTVNEKLFF.